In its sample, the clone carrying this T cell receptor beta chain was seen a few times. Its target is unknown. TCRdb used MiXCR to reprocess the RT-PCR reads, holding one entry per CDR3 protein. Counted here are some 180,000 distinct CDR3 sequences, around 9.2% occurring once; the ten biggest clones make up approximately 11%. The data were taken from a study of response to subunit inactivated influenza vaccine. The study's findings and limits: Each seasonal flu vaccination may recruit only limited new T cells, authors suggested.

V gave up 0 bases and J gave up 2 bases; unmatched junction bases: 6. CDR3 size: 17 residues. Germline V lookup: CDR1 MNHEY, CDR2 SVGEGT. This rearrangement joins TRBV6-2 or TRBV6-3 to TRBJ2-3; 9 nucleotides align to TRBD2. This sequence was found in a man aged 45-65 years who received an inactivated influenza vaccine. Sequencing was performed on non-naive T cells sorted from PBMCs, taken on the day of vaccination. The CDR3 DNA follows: TGTGCCAGCAGTTACTCAAGGAGCGGGAGGATCACAGATACGCAGTATTTT. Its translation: CASSYSRSGRITDTQYF.